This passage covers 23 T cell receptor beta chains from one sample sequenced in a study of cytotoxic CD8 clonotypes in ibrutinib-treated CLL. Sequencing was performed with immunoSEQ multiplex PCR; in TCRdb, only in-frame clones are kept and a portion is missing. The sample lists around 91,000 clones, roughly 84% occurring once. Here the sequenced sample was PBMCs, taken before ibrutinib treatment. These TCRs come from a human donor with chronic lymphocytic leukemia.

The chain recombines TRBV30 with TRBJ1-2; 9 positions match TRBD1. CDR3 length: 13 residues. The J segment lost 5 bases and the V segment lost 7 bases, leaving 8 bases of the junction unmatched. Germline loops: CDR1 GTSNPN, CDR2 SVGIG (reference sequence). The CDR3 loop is CASHRGLTYGYTF. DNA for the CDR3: TGTGCCTCCCACAGGGGGCTCACGTATGGCTACACCTTC. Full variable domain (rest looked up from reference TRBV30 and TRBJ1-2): SQTIHQWPATLVQPVGSPLSLECTVEGTSNPNLYWYRQAAGRGLQLLFYSVGIGQISSEVPQNLSASRPQDRQFILSSKKLLLSDSGFYLCASHRGLTYGYTFGSGTRLTVV.

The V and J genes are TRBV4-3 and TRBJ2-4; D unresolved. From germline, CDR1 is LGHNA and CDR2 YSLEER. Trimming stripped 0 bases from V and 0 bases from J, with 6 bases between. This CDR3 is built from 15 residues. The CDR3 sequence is CASSQEMLAKNIQYF. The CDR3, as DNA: TGCGCCAGCAGCCAAGAAATGTTAGCCAAAAACATTCAGTACTTC.

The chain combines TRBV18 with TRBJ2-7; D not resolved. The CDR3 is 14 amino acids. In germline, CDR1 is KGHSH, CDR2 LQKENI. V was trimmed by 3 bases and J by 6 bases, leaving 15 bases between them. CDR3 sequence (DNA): TGTGCCAGCTCACCTTCCGTAGGGCAAGGCGAGCAGTACTTC. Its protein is CASSPSVGQGEQYF. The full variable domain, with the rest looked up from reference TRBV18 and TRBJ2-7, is NAGVMQNPRHLVRRRGQEARLRCSPMKGHSHVYWYRQLPEEGLKFMVYLQKENIIDESGMPKERFSAEFPKEGPSILRIQQVVRGDSAAYFCASSPSVGQGEQYFGPGTRLTVT.

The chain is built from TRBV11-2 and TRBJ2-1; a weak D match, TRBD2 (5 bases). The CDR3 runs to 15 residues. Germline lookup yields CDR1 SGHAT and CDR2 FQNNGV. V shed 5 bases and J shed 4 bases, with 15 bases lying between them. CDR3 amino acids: CASSTPSTSYNEQFF. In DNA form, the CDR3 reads TGTGCCAGCAGCACTCCTAGCACGAGTTACAATGAGCAGTTCTTC.

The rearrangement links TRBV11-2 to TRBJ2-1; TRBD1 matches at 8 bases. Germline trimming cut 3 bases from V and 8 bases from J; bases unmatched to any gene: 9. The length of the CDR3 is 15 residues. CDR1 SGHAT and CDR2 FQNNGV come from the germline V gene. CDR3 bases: TGTGCCAGCAGCTTCCCTGGGGACAGGTTCTATGAGCAGTTCTTC. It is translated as CASSFPGDRFYEQFF.

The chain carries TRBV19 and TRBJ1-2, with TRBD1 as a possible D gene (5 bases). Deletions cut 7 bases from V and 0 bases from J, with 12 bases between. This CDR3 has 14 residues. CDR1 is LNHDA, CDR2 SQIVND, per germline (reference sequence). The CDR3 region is CASKGNGPNYGYTF. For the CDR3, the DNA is TGTGCCAGTAAGGGGAACGGACCTAACTATGGCTACACCTTC.

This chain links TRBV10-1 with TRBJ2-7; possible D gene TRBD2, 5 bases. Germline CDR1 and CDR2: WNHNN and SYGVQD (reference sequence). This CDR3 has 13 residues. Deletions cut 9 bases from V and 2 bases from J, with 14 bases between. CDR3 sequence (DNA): TGCGCCAGTTACCGAGCGGTCACCTACGAGCAGTACTTC. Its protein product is CASYRAVTYEQYF.

CDR3 region: CASSDRGHSQPQHF. The CDR3 DNA follows: TGTGCCAGCAGCGACAGGGGGCACAGTCAGCCCCAGCATTTT. The chain combines TRBV27 with TRBJ1-5; TRBD1 aligns across 10 bases. V lost 6 bases, J lost 6 bases, and 5 bases stayed unmatched. In germline, CDR1 is MNHEY, CDR2 SMNVEV (reference sequence). CDR3 length: 14 residues.

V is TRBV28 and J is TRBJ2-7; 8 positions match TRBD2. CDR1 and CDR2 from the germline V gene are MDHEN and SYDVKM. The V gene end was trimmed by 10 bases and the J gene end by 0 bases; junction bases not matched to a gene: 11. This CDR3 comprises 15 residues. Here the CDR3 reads CATRVLAGLSYEQYF. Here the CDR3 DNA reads TGTGCCACCCGGGTGTTAGCGGGGCTCTCCTACGAGCAGTACTTC.

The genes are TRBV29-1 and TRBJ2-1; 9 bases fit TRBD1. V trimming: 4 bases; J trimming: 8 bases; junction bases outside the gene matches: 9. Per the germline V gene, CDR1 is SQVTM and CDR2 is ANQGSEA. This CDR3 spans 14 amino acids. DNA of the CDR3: TGCAGCGTTGTGGGACAGGGTATATTCTATGAGCAGTTCTTC. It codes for CSVVGQGIFYEQFF.

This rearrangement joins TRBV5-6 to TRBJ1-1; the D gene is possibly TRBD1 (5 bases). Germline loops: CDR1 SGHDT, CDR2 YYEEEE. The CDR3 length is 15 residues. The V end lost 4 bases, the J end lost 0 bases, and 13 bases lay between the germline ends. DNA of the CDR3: TGTGCCAGCAGCCGCCCCGGGACCATGAACACTGAAGCTTTCTTT. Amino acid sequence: CASSRPGTMNTEAFF.

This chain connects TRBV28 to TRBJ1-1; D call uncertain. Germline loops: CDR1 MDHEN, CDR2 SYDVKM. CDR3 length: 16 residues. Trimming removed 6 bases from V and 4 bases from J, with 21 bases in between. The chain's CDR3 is CASSHGRRTITTEAFF. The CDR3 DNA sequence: TGTGCCAGCAGCCACGGGAGACGGACTATAACCACTGAAGCTTTCTTT.

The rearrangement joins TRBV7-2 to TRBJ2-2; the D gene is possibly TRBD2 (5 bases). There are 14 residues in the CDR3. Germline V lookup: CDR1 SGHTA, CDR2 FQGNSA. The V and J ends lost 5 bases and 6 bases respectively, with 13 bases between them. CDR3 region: CASSPKRGSGELFF. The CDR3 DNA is TGTGCCAGCAGCCCCAAGAGAGGGTCCGGGGAGCTGTTTTTT.

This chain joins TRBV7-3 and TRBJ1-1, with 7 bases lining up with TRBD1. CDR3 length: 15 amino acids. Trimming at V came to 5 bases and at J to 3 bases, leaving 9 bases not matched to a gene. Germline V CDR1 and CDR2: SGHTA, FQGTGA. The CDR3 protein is CASSPQPTGYTEAFF. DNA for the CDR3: TGTGCCAGCAGCCCCCAACCGACAGGGTACACTGAAGCTTTCTTT.

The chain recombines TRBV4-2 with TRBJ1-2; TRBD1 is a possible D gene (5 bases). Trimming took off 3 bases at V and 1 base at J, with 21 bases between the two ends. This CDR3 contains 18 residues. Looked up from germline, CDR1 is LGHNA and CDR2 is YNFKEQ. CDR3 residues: CASSHDAGGDGINYGYTF. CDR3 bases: TGTGCCAGCAGCCATGACGCGGGGGGTGACGGTATTAACTATGGCTACACCTTC.

CDR3 sequence: CASSQDLGLAGGKFF. The CDR3 DNA reads TGTGCCAGCAGCCAAGATCTCGGACTAGCGGGAGGGAAGTTCTTC. The chain combines TRBV4-2 with TRBJ2-1, with 15 bases that match TRBD2. Germline trimming cut 0 bases from V and 14 bases from J; bases unmatched to any gene: 5. The V gene's germline CDR1 is LGHNA and CDR2 YNFKEQ. There are 15 residues in the CDR3.

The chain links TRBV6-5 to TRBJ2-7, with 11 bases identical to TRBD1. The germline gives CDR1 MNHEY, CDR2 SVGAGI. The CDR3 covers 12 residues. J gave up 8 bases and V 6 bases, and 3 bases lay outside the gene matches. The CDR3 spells CASRDRGRQQYF. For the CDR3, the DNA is TGTGCCAGCAGGGACAGGGGGCGGCAGCAGTACTTC.

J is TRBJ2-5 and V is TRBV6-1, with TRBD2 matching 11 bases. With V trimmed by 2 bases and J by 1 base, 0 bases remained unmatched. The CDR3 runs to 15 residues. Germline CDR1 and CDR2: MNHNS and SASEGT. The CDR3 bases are TGTGCCAGCAGTGAACTAGCGGGAGGCCAAGAGACCCAGTACTTC. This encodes CASSELAGGQETQYF.

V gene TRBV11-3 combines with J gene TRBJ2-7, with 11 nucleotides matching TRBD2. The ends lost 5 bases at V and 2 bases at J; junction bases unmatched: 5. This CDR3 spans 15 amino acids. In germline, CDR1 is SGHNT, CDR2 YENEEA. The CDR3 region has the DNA TGTGCCAGCAGCCTGACTAGCGGGAATCCCTACGAGCAGTACTTC. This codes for CASSLTSGNPYEQYF. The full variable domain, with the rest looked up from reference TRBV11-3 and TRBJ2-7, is EAGVVQSPRYKIIEKKQPVAFWCNPISGHNTLYWYLQNLGQGPELLIRYENEEAVDDSQLPKDRFSAERLKGVDSTLKIQPAELGDSAVYLCASSLTSGNPYEQYFGPGTRLTVT.

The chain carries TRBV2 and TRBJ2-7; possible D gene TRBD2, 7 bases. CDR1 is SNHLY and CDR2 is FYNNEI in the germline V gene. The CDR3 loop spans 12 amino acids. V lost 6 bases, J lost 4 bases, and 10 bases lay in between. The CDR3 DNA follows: TGTGCCAGCAGACAGGGAGGGTACGAGCAGTACTTC. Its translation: CASRQGGYEQYF.

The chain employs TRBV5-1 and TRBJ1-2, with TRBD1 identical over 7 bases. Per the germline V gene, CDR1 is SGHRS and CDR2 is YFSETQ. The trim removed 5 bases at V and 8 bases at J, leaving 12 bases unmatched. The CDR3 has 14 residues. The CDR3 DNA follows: TGCGCCAGCAGTATCGAGGGGGCGGTTTACGGCTACACCTTC. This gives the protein CASSIEGAVYGYTF.

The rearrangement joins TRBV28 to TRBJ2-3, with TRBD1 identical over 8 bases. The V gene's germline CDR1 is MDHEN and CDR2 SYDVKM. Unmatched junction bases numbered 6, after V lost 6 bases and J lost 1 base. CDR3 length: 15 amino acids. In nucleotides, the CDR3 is TGTGCCAGCAGGCGGCCGACAGGGGGCACAGATACGCAGTATTTT. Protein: CASRRPTGGTDTQYF.

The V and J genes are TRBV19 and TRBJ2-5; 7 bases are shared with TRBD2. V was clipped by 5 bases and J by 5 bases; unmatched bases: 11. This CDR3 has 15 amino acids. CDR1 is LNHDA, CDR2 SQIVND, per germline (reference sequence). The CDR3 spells CASSFGSGAGETQYF. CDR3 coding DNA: TGTGCCAGTAGTTTCGGGAGCGGGGCGGGGGAGACCCAGTACTTC. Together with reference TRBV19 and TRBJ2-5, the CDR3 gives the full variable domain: DGGITQSPKYLFRKEGQNVTLSCEQNLNHDAMYWYRQDPGQGLRLIYYSQIVNDFQKGDIAEGYSVSREKKESFPLTVTSAQKNPTAFYLCASSFGSGAGETQYFGPGTRLLVL.